The rows below give T cell receptor beta chains drawn from one sample of a study of blood T cell repertoires in COVID-19. Measured with immunoSEQ multiplex PCR; TCRdb has only the in-frame clones, and not every one. This sample has about 190,000 clones; roughly 89% occur once, and the top ten carry more than 3%. The specimen sequenced was PBMCs or T cells enriched from blood (not recorded which). The origin of the receptors is a woman younger than 45 who had been exposed to COVID-19. Both conserved end residues are part of each CDR3. Each record gives: J gene, D gene, V gene, clone size, CDR3 DNA, CDR3 protein. A D gene is named only where the DNA matches it firmly. A clone size is listed for some rows: how often the clone was seen (once, few, many), or a class if it is expanded.

J: TRBJ1-5; D: TRBD1; V: TRBV6-2/TRBV6-3; size: -; DNA: TGTGCCAGCAGTTACTCGTCGGGACAGGAGAATCAGCCCCAGCATTTT; CDR3: CASSYSSGQENQPQHF
J: TRBJ2-1; D: -; V: TRBV27; size: -; DNA: TGTGCCAGCAGATTATCCCCGGGGTCCCCCAATGAGCAGTTCTTC; CDR3: CASRLSPGSPNEQFF
J: TRBJ1-1; D: TRBD1; V: TRBV5-1; size: -; DNA: TGCGCCAGCAGCTTGGCCGGGACAGGGTGGAACACTGAAGCTTTCTTT; CDR3: CASSLAGTGWNTEAFF
J: TRBJ1-1; D: TRBD1; V: TRBV27; size: -; DNA: TGTGCCAGCAGTCCCCGGACAGGTTGGAGCACTGAAGCTTTCTTT; CDR3: CASSPRTGWSTEAFF
J: TRBJ2-1; D: TRBD1; V: TRBV19; size: -; DNA: TGTGCCAGTAGCCAGTACCGGGACAGGGGGTTAGATGAGCAGTTCTTC; CDR3: CASSQYRDRGLDEQFF
J: TRBJ1-1; D: TRBD1; V: TRBV9; size: -; DNA: TGTGCCAGCAGCGTTTCGGGGACAGCCTACACTGAAGCTTTCTTT; CDR3: CASSVSGTAYTEAFF
J: TRBJ2-3; D: TRBD2; V: TRBV7-9; size: -; DNA: TGTGCCAGCAGCTTAAACGTAGCGGGGGTGAAGGTTAGCACAGATACGCAGTATTTT; CDR3: CASSLNVAGVKVSTDTQYF
J: TRBJ2-5; D: -; V: TRBV29-1; size: -; DNA: TGCAGCGTTGAAAGCCACAGGGAATACGGGGAGACCCAGTACTTC; CDR3: CSVESHREYGETQYF
J: TRBJ2-7; D: -; V: TRBV4-1; size: -; DNA: TGCGCCAGCAGCCATAGTGGCGAGCAGTACTTC; CDR3: CASSHSGEQYF
J: TRBJ2-1; D: -; V: TRBV12-3/TRBV12-4; size: once; DNA: TGTGCCAGCAGGGCAGAAAATGAGCAGTTCTTC; CDR3: CASRAENEQFF
J: TRBJ2-6; D: -; V: TRBV2; size: -; DNA: TGTGCCAGCAGGTCAGGCTTCGGGGCCAACGTCCTGACTTTC; CDR3: CASRSGFGANVLTF
J: TRBJ2-7; D: -; V: TRBV2; size: -; DNA: TGTGCCAGCAGTGAAGCGGGCGGGGACGAGCAGTACTTC; CDR3: CASSEAGGDEQYF
J: TRBJ1-2; D: -; V: TRBV6-4; size: -; DNA: TGTGCCAGCAGACAGGGAGTAAACTATGGCTACACCTTC; CDR3: CASRQGVNYGYTF
J: TRBJ2-1; D: TRBD2; V: TRBV27; size: -; DNA: TGTGCCAGCAGCCCGCTAGCGGGGGGCGGTTCCTACAATGAGCAGTTCTTC; CDR3: CASSPLAGGGSYNEQFF
J: TRBJ2-1; D: -; V: TRBV4-3; size: once; DNA: TGCGCCAGCAGCCAATCCTCCGCGGACAGTTACAATGAGCAGTTCTTC; CDR3: CASSQSSADSYNEQFF
J: TRBJ1-6; D: TRBD1; V: TRBV6-5; size: -; DNA: TGTGCCAGCAGCACGGGACAGGGGAGGAATTCACCCCTCCACTTT; CDR3: CASSTGQGRNSPLHF
J: TRBJ2-7; D: -; V: TRBV7-9; size: -; DNA: TGTGCCAGCAGCTTAGCTCCCTCTGGGCGGGGCGAGCAGTACTTC; CDR3: CASSLAPSGRGEQYF
J: TRBJ2-6; D: TRBD1; V: TRBV7-6; size: -; DNA: TGTGCCAGCAGCACCGGGACAGGGGGCGCTGGGGCCAACGTCCTGACTTTC; CDR3: CASSTGTGGAGANVLTF